These 2 T cell receptor beta chains were sequenced from one sample in a study of T cell repertoires in cytomegalovirus infection. Their antigens remain unidentified. TCRdb analysed the reads with MiXCR anew, one entry per CDR3 protein. Of fewer than 950,000 distinct CDR3 sequences in the sample, approximately 29% were seen once. Material: cultured CD8+ T cells from PBMCs, obtained from culture after CMV antigen stimulation. Source of these receptors: a human donor in good health (CMV status not recorded). Some clones in this sample may be carry-over from other donors' samples.

This sequence joins TRBV10-3 and TRBJ2-2; D is ambiguous. The CDR3 contains 14 residues. The V end lost 4 bases, the J end lost 2 bases, and 8 bases lay between the germline ends. From germline, CDR1 is ENHRY and CDR2 SYGVKD. The CDR3 nucleotides read TGTGCCATCAGTGGATCAGACAACACCGGGGAGCTGTTTTTT. It specifies CAISGSDNTGELFF.

This clonotype was recorded a few times. This sequence joins TRBV2 and TRBJ2-7, with 7 bases identical to TRBD1. This CDR3 has 16 amino acids. Trimming cost V 5 bases and J 2 bases; bases outside gene matches: 12. CDR1 is SNHLY, CDR2 FYNNEI, per germline. The CDR3 loop is CASSPWPTGLTYEQYF. CDR3 nucleotide sequence: TGTGCCAGCAGTCCCTGGCCGACAGGGCTTACCTACGAGCAGTACTTC.